Each of the 16 T cell receptor beta chains below was sequenced from the same sample in a study of blood T cells in healthy people across ages. Then a second PCR, running roughly 7 to 11 cycles, was carried out with a sample-barcoded 5' primer and a J-beta primer mix. One entry per CDR3 protein results from TCRdb running MiXCR on the 5' RACE reads. The data show roughly 2 million distinct CDR3 sequences, about 49% seen once. Material for sequencing was blood. These receptor sequences come from a woman aged 35 to 49 in good health.

The chain is built from TRBV12-3 or TRBV12-4 and TRBJ2-5; no definite D call. This CDR3 spans 15 amino acids. V was cut by 5 bases and J by 1 base, with 14 bases left in between. The CDR3 protein is CASSPQGRVQETQYF. The CDR3 DNA is TGTGCCAGCAGTCCCCAAGGCCGTGTCCAAGAGACCCAGTACTTC.

The chain links TRBV5-1 to TRBJ1-2, with D unresolved. This CDR3 is 20 amino acids long. The V end lost 0 bases, the J end lost 4 bases, and 28 bases lay between the germline ends. Germline CDR1 SGHRS, CDR2 YFSETQ. CDR3 in DNA: TGCGCCAGCAGCTTGGCCTTTCAGACCCTAATGGCTGCCTCGGGCTATGGCTACACCTTC. This gives the protein CASSLAFQTLMAASGYGYTF.

This chain joins TRBV6-5 and TRBJ2-5; D unclear. The CDR3 extends over 14 amino acids. V was trimmed by 2 bases and J by 4 bases, leaving 11 bases between them. Germline CDR1 MNHEY, CDR2 SVGAGI. The CDR3 nucleotides read TGTGCCAGCAGTTACGGGTTCGACGGAGAGACCCAGTACTTC. Protein product: CASSYGFDGETQYF.

V is TRBV14 and J is TRBJ2-1; D not certain. V was cut by 2 bases and J by 4 bases, with 12 bases left in between. This CDR3 comprises 15 residues. CDR1 is SGHDN, CDR2 FVKESK, per germline. This chain's CDR3 is CASSQFRDRYNEQFF. The CDR3 DNA reads as TGTGCCAGCAGCCAATTCCGAGACCGGTACAATGAGCAGTTCTTC.

The CDR3 DNA reads as TGCAGTGCCACGGTCCCTCCCAATGAGCAGTTCTTC. Amino acids: CSATVPPNEQFF. V and J are TRBV20-1 and TRBJ2-1; the D is unclear. The CDR3 runs 12 residues. CDR1 is DFQATT, CDR2 SNEGSKA, per germline (reference sequence). V was shortened by 6 bases and J by 6 bases, with 12 bases between the two germline ends.

The chain uses TRBV6-1 and TRBJ2-5, with D possibly being TRBD2 (6 bases). Trimming shortened V by 1 base and J by 1 base, and 7 bases separated the two germline ends. CDR3 length equals 14 residues. Germline V gene data show CDR1 as MNHNS and CDR2 as SASEGT. The CDR3 reads CASSEGGVQETQYF. In nucleotides, the CDR3 is TGTGCCAGCAGTGAAGGGGGGGTCCAAGAGACCCAGTACTTC.

This clonotype occurred once. One end of the junction is discordant with germline, which a read error may explain. This chain connects TRBV6-1 to TRBJ2-1; no clear D gene. Germline values: CDR1 MNHNS, CDR2 SASEGT. The CDR3 has 15 amino acids. CDR3 loop: CATCDSFPSCNEQFF. For the CDR3, the DNA is TGTGCCACCTGTGACTCCTTCCCCTCCTGCAATGAGCAGTTCTTC.

This clonotype was recorded a few times. V usage is TRBV27 and J usage is TRBJ2-5; 10 nucleotides align to TRBD2. V was pared by 5 bases and J by 1 base, with 7 bases of the junction left unmatched. Germline V gene lookup returns CDR1 MNHEY and CDR2 SMNVEV (reference sequence). The length of the CDR3 is 16 residues. CDR3 nucleotide sequence: TGTGCCAGCAGTAAAGAGCGGGGGGGCCCCCAAGAGACCCAGTACTTC. Encoded protein: CASSKERGGPQETQYF.

V usage is TRBV3-1 and J usage is TRBJ2-1; no firm D call. This CDR3 region has 15 residues. In germline, CDR1 is LGHDT, CDR2 YNNKEL (reference sequence). The V and J ends lost 2 bases and 7 bases respectively, with 15 bases between them. DNA of the CDR3: TGTGCCAGCAGCCAATGGGCCACATCTCGGAATGAGCAGTTCTTC. It encodes CASSQWATSRNEQFF.

This clonotype was found once. The rearrangement links TRBV5-6 to TRBJ1-6; maybe TRBD1 (6 bases). CDR1 is SGHDT and CDR2 is YYEEEE in the germline V gene. The CDR3 covers 16 residues. Trimming pared 2 bases from V and 5 bases from J, leaving 14 bases between. The CDR3 DNA reads as TGTGCCAGCAGCTTCTTTGTACGGACAGATAATTCACCCCTCCACTTT. Protein sequence: CASSFFVRTDNSPLHF.

The V gene is TRBV25-1, the J gene TRBJ2-1; tentative D call: TRBD2 (5 bases). The CDR3 totals 13 residues. Germline CDR1 reads MGHDK; CDR2 reads SYGVNS. The V gene lost 3 bases and the J gene lost 6 bases, with 9 bases spanning the gap. This CDR3 is CASSEMAGNEQFF. The CDR3 bases are TGTGCCAGCAGTGAGATGGCGGGCAATGAGCAGTTCTTC.

The CDR3 nucleotides read TGCGCCAGCAGCTTGGCCCAACAGTTCCGCGATGAGCAGTTCTTC. This sequence encodes CASSLAQQFRDEQFF. The V call is TRBV5-1, the J call TRBJ2-1; D is ambiguous. Trimming cost V 0 bases and J 8 bases, with 15 bases left between them. The CDR3 has 15 amino acids. The V gene's germline CDR1 is SGHRS and CDR2 YFSETQ.

The chain has TRBV20-1 and TRBJ1-2; tentative D call: TRBD1 (6 bases). Germline lookup yields CDR1 DFQATT and CDR2 SNEGSKA (reference sequence). Trimming took 6 bases from V and 1 from J, leaving 12 bases between them. The CDR3 extends over 13 amino acids. The CDR3 region has the DNA TGCAGTGCCAGACAGGTTCTTAACTATGGCTACACCTTC. Translation: CSARQVLNYGYTF.

This chain joins TRBV19 and TRBJ1-5, with TRBD1 matching 9 bases. The CDR3 is 13 residues long. The V gene's germline CDR1 is LNHDA and CDR2 SQIVND (reference sequence). V lost 0 bases to trimming and J lost 12 bases; unmatched junction nucleotides: 3. CDR3 region: CASSIDPGQGQHF. The CDR3 DNA follows: TGTGCCAGTAGTATAGACCCGGGACAGGGCCAGCATTTT.

The rearrangement uses TRBV6-5 and TRBJ1-6, with D unresolved. CDR1 is MNHEY and CDR2 is SVGAGI in the germline V gene. The V gene lost 2 bases and the J gene lost 0 bases, with 11 bases spanning the gap. The CDR3 length is 17 residues. The CDR3 DNA reads as TGTGCCAGCAGTTACAGCGCCCCTAGCTCCTATAATTCACCCCTCCACTTT. Encoded protein: CASSYSAPSSYNSPLHF.

The rearrangement uses TRBV5-6 and TRBJ2-1, with D tentatively TRBD2 (6 bases). Germline V lookup: CDR1 SGHDT, CDR2 YYEEEE. CDR3 length equals 14 residues. The V and J ends lost 1 base and 8 bases respectively, with 13 bases between them. The CDR3 sequence is CASSLTSKIDEQFF. CDR3 coding DNA: TGTGCCAGCAGCTTGACTAGCAAGATCGATGAGCAGTTCTTC.